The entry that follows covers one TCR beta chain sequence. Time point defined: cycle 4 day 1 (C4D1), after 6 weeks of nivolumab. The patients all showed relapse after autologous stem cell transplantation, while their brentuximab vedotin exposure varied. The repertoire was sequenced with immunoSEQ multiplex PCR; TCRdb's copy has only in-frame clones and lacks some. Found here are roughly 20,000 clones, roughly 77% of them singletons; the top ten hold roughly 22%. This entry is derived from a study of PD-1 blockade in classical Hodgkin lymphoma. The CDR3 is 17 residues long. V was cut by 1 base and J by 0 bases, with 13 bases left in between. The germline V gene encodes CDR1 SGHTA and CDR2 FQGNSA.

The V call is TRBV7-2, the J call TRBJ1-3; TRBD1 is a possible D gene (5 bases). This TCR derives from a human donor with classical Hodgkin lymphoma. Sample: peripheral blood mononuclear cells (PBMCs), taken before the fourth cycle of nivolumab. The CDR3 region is CASSLGDLRISGNTIYF. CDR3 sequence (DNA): TGTGCCAGCAGCTTAGGGGACTTAAGAATCTCTGGAAACACCATATATTTT.